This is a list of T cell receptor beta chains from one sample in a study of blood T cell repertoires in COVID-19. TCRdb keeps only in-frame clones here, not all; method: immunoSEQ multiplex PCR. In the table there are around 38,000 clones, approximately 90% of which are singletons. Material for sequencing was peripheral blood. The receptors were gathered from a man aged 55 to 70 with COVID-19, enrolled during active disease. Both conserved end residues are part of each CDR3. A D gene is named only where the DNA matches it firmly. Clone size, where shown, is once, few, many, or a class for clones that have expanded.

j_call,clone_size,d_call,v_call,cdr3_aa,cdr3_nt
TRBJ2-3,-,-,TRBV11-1,CASSPRDTSTDTQYF,TGTGCCAGCAGCCCCCGGGACACCAGCACAGATACGCAGTATTTT
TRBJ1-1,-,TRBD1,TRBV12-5,CASVQGQGAMNTEAFF,TGTGCTAGTGTCCAAGGACAGGGCGCAATGAACACTGAAGCTTTCTTT
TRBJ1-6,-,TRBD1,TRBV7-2,CASSNQQGVNSPLHF,TGTGCCAGCAGCAACCAACAGGGGGTAAATTCACCCCTCCACTTT
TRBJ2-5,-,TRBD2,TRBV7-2,CASSKLAGASETQYF,TGTGCCAGCAGCAAACTAGCGGGAGCAAGTGAGACCCAGTACTTC
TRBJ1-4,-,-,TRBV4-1,CASIGLVDEKLFF,TGCGCCAGCATCGGACTTGTGGATGAAAAACTGTTTTTT
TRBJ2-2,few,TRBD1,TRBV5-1,CASSLDRVTGELFF,TGCGCCAGCAGCCTGGACAGGGTAACCGGGGAGCTGTTTTTT
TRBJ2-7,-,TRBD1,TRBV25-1,CASTSTGGVYEQYF,TGTGCCAGCACCTCAACAGGGGGAGTCTACGAGCAGTACTTC
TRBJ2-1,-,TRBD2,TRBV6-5,CASSSRLAGAGEQFF,TGTGCCAGCAGTTCTCGACTAGCGGGAGCCGGTGAGCAGTTCTTC
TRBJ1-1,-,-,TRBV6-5,CASSYAGLEAFF,TGTGCCAGCAGTTACGCGGGGCTCGAAGCTTTCTTT
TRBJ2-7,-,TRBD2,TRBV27,CASSSGTSGRDEQYF,TGTGCCAGCAGTTCCGGGACTAGCGGGAGGGACGAGCAGTACTTC
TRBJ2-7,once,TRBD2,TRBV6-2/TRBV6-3,CASSSSQAGDGEQYF,TGTGCCAGCAGTTCCTCCCAGGCGGGAGACGGCGAGCAGTACTTC
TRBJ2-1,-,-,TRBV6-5,CASTSSSAGLDEQFF,TGTGCCAGCACTTCCTCGTCAGCAGGTCTCGATGAGCAGTTCTTC
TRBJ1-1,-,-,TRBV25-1,CASRPGTQNTEAFF,TGTGCCAGCAGGCCAGGGACACAGAACACTGAAGCTTTCTTT
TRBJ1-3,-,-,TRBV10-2,CASSELGPGNTIYF,TGCGCCAGCAGTGAGTTGGGGCCTGGAAACACCATATATTTT
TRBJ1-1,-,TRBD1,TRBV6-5,CASSYSGQGSEAFF,TGTGCCAGCAGTTACTCAGGACAGGGATCTGAAGCTTTCTTT
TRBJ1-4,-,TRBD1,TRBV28,CASSLGGQSNEKLFF,TGTGCCAGCAGTTTGGGGGGACAGTCAAATGAAAAACTGTTTTTT
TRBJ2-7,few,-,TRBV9,CASSVFDSSYEQYF,TGTGCCAGCAGCGTGTTTGACAGCTCCTACGAGCAGTACTTC
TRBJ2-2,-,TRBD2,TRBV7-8,CASEREDWNTGELFF,TGTGCCAGCGAGCGGGAAGATTGGAACACCGGGGAGCTGTTTTTT
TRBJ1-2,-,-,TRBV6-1,CASSEVGGIRGQGYTF,TGTGCCAGCAGTGAAGTAGGGGGAATACGAGGGCAAGGCTACACCTTC
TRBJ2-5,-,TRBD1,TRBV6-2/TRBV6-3,CASSYSLQGAEETQYF,TGTGCCAGCAGTTACTCGTTACAGGGGGCTGAAGAGACCCAGTACTTC
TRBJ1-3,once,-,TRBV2,CASSVWDWKISGNTIYF,TGTGCCAGCAGTGTTTGGGACTGGAAAATTTCTGGAAACACCATATATTTT
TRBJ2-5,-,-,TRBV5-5,CASSKGGVGKETQYF,TGTGCCAGCAGCAAAGGCGGGGTCGGCAAAGAGACCCAGTACTTC
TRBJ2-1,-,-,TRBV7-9,CASSLATRTPLEQFF,TGTGCCAGCAGCTTAGCTACACGGACTCCTTTGGAGCAGTTCTTC
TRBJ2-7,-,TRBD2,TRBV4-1,CASSLVDSGAAYEQYF,TGCGCCAGCAGCCTTGTTGATAGCGGGGCAGCCTACGAGCAGTACTTC
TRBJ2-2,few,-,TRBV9,CASSPHTNTGELFF,TGTGCCAGCAGCCCCCACACGAACACCGGGGAGCTGTTTTTT
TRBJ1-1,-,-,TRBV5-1,CASSLANSEAFF,TGCGCCAGCAGCTTGGCCAACAGTGAAGCTTTCTTT
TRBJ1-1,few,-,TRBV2,CASRADRNTEAFF,TGTGCCAGCAGGGCGGACAGGAACACTGAAGCTTTCTTT
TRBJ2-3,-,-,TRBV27,CASTLGEGTDTQYF,TGTGCCAGCACCCTAGGGGAGGGCACAGATACGCAGTATTTT
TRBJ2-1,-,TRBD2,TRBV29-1,CSVVRGGEQFF,TGCAGCGTTGTGCGCGGGGGTGAGCAGTTCTTC
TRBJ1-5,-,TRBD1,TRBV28,CASKGTGMNQPQHF,TGTGCCAGCAAAGGGACAGGGATGAATCAGCCCCAGCATTTT
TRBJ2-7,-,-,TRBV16,CASSQSGRGTEQYF,TGTGCCAGCAGCCAATCGGGACGGGGGACCGAGCAGTACTTC
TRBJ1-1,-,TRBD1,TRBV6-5,CASSPRQGTVEAFF,TGTGCCAGCAGCCCCAGACAGGGGACGGTTGAAGCTTTCTTT
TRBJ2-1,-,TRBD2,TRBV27,CASSLGLALDNEQFF,TGTGCCAGCAGTCTCGGACTAGCGTTGGACAATGAGCAGTTCTTC